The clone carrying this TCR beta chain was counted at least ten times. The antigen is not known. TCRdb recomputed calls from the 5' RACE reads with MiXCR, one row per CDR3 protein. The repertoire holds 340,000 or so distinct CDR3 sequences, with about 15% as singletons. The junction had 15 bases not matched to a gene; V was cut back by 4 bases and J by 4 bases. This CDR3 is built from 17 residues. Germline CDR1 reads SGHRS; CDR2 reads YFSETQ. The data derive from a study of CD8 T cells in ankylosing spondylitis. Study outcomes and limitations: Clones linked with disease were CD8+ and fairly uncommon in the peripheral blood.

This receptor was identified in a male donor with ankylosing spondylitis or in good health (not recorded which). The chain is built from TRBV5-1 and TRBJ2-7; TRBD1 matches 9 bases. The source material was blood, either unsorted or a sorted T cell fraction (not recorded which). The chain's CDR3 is CASSQGTGQMHPYEQYF. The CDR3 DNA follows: TGCGCCAGCAGCCAAGGGACAGGGCAGATGCATCCATACGAGCAGTACTTC.